These 5 T cell receptor beta chains were all obtained from the same sample, sequenced in a study of graft-versus-host responses after intestinal transplantation. Using immunoSEQ multiplex PCR, the repertoire was profiled, and TCRdb retains in-frame clones only, with some absent. The data hold some 13,000 clones, with 38% observed a single time. The sample in question was alloreactive CD4+ T cells from a mixed lymphocyte reaction culture, obtained before intestinal transplant. Noted subset: CFSE-low proliferating T cells sorted from roughly 6-day pre-transplant mixed lymphocyte reaction (GvH or HvG direction). These receptors were obtained from a human patient who received an intestinal transplant.

This clone has only one observation. V gene TRBV7-8 combines with J gene TRBJ1-2; the match to TRBD1 covers 8 bases. Germline loops: CDR1 SGHVS, CDR2 FQNEAQ. Unmatched junction bases numbered 3, after V lost 5 bases and J lost 4 bases. The CDR3 is made up of 13 amino acids. In nucleotides, the CDR3 is TGTGCCAGCAGCCAAGGGACAGGCTATGGCTACACCTTC. It codes for CASSQGTGYGYTF.

The sample holds a few counts of this clone. The chain has TRBV23-1 and TRBJ2-1; 8 bases fit TRBD2. TRBV23-1 is recorded as an ORF, its role being uncertain. This CDR3 is 14 amino acids long. V trimming: 11 bases; J trimming: 2 bases; junction bases outside the gene matches: 8. The CDR3 spells CAPGRGAAYNEQFF. CDR3 nucleotide sequence: TGCGCCCCCGGGAGGGGGGCGGCCTACAATGAGCAGTTCTTC.

This sequence joins TRBV6-5 and TRBJ2-7; 8 bases agree with TRBD1. V was pared by 0 bases and J by 7 bases, with 8 bases of the junction left unmatched. The CDR3 sequence is 15 residues long. Germline CDR1 reads MNHEY; CDR2 reads SVGAGI. CDR3 amino acids: CASSYSLDRVQEQYF. The CDR3 DNA sequence: TGTGCCAGCAGTTACTCGTTGGACAGGGTGCAGGAGCAGTACTTC.

This chain links TRBV7-2 with TRBJ2-2; D uncertain. With 1 base removed from V and 5 bases from J, the gap between germline ends came to 14 bases. This CDR3 region has 16 residues. Looked up from germline, CDR1 is SGHTA and CDR2 is FQGNSA. CDR3 coding DNA: TGTGCCAGCAGCTTAGATTCCAGGTTTGATACCGGGGAGCTGTTTTTT. This codes for CASSLDSRFDTGELFF.

The rearrangement joins TRBV29-1 to TRBJ1-1; unclear D gene. This CDR3 comprises 14 residues. Trimming shortened V by 7 bases and J by 1 base, and 16 bases separated the two germline ends. Germline V lookup: CDR1 SQVTM, CDR2 ANQGSEA. As DNA, the CDR3 is TGCAGCGGCGGGCCCCGCCCGACGAACACTGAAGCTTTCTTT. It yields the protein CSGGPRPTNTEAFF.